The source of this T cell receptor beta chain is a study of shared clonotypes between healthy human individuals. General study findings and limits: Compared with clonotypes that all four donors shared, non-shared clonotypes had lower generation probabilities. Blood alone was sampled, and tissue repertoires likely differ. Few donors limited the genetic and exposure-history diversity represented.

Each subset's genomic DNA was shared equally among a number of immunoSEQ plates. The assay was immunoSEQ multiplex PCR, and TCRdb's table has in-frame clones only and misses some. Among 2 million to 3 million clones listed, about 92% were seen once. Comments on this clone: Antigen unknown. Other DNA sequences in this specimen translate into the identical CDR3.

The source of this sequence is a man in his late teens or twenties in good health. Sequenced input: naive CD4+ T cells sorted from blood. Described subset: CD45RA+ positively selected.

The CDR3 here is CASSPPGPSYEQYF. DNA of the CDR3: TGTGCCAGCTCACCCCCGGGACCCTCCTACGAGCAGTACTTC. V usage is TRBV18 and J usage is TRBJ2-7; D assignment may be TRBD1 or TRBD2 (5 bases each). This CDR3 has 14 amino acids. The germline V and J ends were trimmed by 3 bases and 0 bases, with 9 bases remaining between them. The germline gives CDR1 KGHSH, CDR2 LQKENI.